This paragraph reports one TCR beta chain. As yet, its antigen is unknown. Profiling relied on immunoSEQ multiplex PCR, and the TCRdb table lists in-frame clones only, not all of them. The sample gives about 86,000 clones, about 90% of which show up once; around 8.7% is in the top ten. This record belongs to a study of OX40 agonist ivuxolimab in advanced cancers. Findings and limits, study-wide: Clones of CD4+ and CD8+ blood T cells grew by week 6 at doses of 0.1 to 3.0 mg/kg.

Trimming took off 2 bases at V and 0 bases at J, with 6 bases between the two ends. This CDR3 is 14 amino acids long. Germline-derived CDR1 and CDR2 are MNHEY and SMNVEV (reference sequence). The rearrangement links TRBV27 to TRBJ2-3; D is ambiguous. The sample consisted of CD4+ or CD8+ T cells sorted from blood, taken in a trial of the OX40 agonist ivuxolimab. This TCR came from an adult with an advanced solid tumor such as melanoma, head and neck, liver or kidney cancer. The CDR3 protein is CASSLRRSTDTQYF. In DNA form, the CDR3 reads TGTGCCAGCAGTTTACGCAGAAGCACAGATACGCAGTATTTT.